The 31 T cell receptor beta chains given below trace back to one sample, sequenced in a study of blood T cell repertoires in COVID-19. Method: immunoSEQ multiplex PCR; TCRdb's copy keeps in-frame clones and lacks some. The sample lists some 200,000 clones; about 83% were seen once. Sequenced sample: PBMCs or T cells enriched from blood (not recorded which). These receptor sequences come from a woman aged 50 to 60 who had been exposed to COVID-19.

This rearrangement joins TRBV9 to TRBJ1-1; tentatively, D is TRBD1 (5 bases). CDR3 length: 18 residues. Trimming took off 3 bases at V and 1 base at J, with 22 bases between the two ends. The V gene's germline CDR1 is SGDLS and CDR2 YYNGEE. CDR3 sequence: CASSGIKGVDQPNTEAFF. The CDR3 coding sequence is TGTGCCAGCAGCGGCATAAAAGGGGTTGACCAACCGAACACTGAAGCTTTCTTT. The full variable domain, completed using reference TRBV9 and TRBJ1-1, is DSGVTQTPKHLITATGQRVTLRCSPRSGDLSVYWYQQSLDQGLQFLIQYYNGEERAKGNILERFSAQQFPDLHSELNLSSLELGDSALYFCASSGIKGVDQPNTEAFFGQGTRLTVV.

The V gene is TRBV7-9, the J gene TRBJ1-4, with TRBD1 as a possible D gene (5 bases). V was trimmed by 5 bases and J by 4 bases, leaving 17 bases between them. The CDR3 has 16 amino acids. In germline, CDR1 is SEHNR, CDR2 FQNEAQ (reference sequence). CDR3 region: CASSPEGGTFNEKLFF. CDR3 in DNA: TGTGCCAGCAGCCCAGAGGGAGGGACCTTTAATGAAAAACTGTTTTTT.

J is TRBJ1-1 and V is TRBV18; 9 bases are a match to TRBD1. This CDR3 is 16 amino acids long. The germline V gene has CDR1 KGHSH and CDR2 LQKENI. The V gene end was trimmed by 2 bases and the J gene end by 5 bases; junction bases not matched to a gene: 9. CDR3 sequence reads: CASSPSRTGVGTEAFF. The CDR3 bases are TGTGCCAGCTCACCATCGCGGACAGGGGTTGGGACTGAAGCTTTCTTT.

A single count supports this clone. Written as DNA, the CDR3 is TGTGCCAGCTCCGCTGCGGGCGAGCAGTACTTC. It codes for CASSAAGEQYF. The chain has TRBV18 and TRBJ2-7; D possibly corresponds to TRBD2 (5 bases). The CDR3 contains 11 residues. In germline, CDR1 is KGHSH, CDR2 LQKENI. Trimming pared 6 bases from V and 6 bases from J, leaving 9 bases between. The variable domain in full, completed from reference TRBV18 and TRBJ2-7, reads NAGVMQNPRHLVRRRGQEARLRCSPMKGHSHVYWYRQLPEEGLKFMVYLQKENIIDESGMPKERFSAEFPKEGPSILRIQQVVRGDSAAYFCASSAAGEQYFGPGTRLTVT.

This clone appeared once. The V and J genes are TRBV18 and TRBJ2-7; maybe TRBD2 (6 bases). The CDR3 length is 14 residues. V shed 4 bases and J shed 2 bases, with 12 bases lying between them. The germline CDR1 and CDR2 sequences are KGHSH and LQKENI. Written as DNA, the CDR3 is TGTGCCAGCTCACGTTCGGGGGTAGCCTACGAGCAGTACTTC. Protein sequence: CASSRSGVAYEQYF.

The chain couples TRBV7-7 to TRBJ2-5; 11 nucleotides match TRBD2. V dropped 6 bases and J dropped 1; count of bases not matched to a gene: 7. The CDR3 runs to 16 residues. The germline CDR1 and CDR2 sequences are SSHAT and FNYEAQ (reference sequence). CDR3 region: CASSPTSGGFQETQYF. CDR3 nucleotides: TGTGCCAGCAGTCCAACTAGCGGGGGCTTCCAAGAGACCCAGTACTTC. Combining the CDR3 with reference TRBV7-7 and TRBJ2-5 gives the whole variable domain GAGVSQSPRYKVTKRGQDVTLRCDPISSHATLYWYQQALGQGPEFLTYFNYEAQPDKSGLPSDRFSAERPEGSISTLTIQRTEQRDSAMYRCASSPTSGGFQETQYFGPGTRLLVL.

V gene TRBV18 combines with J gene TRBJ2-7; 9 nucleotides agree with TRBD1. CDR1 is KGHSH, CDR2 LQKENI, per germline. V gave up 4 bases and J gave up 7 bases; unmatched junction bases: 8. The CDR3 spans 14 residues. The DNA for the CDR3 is TGTGCCAGCTCACGAGATACAGGGGGCCTTGAGCAGTACTTC. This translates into CASSRDTGGLEQYF.

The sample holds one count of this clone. The DNA of the CDR3 is TGTGCCATCAGTGAGTCACGGGTCTCCACTGAAGCTTTCTTT. This sequence encodes CAISESRVSTEAFF. The J gene is TRBJ1-1, the V gene TRBV10-3; D is unresolved. Per germline, CDR1 ENHRY and CDR2 SYGVKD. Trimming took 0 bases from V and 4 from J, leaving 9 bases between them. This CDR3 spans 14 amino acids.

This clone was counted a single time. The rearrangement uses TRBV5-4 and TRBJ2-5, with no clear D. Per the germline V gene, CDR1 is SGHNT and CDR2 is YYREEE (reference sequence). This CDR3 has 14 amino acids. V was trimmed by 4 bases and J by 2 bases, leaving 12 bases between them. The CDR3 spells CASSTPGSQETQYF. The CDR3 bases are TGTGCCAGCAGCACCCCCGGGTCTCAAGAGACCCAGTACTTC. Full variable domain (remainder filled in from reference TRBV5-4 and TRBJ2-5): ETGVTQSPTHLIKTRGQQVTLRCSSQSGHNTVSWYQQALGQGPQFIFQYYREEENGRGNFPPRFSGLQFPNYSSELNVNALELDDSALYLCASSTPGSQETQYFGPGTRLLVL.

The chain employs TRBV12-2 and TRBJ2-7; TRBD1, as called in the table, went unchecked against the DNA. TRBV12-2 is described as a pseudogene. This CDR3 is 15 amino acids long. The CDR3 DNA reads TGTGCAAGTCGTCCCTCTGACCAGGTGTCCTACGAGCAGTACTTC. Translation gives CASRPSDQVSYEQYF.

The chain's CDR3 is CAIRAGSGPSEQFF. The DNA of the CDR3 is TGTGCCATCAGGGCGGGATCGGGCCCTAGTGAGCAGTTCTTC. The chain combines TRBV10-3 with TRBJ2-1; maybe TRBD2 (6 bases). Trimming left V 6 bases short and J 9 bases short, with 18 bases between. Germline V gene lookup returns CDR1 ENHRY and CDR2 SYGVKD. The CDR3 is 14 residues long.

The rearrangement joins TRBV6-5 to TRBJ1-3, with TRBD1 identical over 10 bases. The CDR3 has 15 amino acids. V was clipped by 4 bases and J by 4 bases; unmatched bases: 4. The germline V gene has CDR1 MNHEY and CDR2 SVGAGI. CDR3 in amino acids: CASSSTGGAGNTIYF. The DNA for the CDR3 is TGTGCCAGCAGTTCGACAGGGGGCGCGGGAAACACCATATATTTT.

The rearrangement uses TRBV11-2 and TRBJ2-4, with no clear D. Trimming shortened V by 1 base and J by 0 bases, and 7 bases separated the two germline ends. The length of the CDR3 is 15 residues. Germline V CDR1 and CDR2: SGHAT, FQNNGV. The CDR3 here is CASSLVPQAKNIQYF. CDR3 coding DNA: TGTGCCAGCAGCTTAGTTCCCCAAGCCAAAAACATTCAGTACTTC.

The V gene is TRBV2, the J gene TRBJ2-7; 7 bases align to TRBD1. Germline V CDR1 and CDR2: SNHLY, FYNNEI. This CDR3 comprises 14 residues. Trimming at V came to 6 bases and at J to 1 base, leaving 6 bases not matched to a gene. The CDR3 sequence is CASRARGSSYEQYF. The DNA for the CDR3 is TGTGCCAGCAGGGCCAGGGGGTCTTCCTACGAGCAGTACTTC.

CDR3 amino acids: CASSMVAGVAGYTF. The CDR3 DNA is TGTGCCAGTAGTATGGTGGCAGGGGTTGCGGGCTACACCTTC. The rearrangement uses TRBV19 and TRBJ1-2; perhaps TRBD1 as D (6 bases). Trimming removed 3 bases from V and 8 bases from J, with 16 bases in between. This CDR3 region has 14 residues. The germline CDR1 and CDR2 sequences are LNHDA and SQIVND (reference sequence). Combining the CDR3 with reference TRBV19 and TRBJ1-2 gives the whole variable domain DGGITQSPKYLFRKEGQNVTLSCEQNLNHDAMYWYRQDPGQGLRLIYYSQIVNDFQKGDIAEGYSVSREKKESFPLTVTSAQKNPTAFYLCASSMVAGVAGYTFGSGTRLTVV.

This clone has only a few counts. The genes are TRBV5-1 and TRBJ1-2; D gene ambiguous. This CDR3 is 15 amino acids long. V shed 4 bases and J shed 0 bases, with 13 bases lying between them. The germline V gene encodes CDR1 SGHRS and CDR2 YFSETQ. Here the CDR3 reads CASSLTTGTNYGYTF. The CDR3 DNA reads TGCGCCAGCAGCCTGACAACCGGGACTAACTATGGCTACACCTTC.

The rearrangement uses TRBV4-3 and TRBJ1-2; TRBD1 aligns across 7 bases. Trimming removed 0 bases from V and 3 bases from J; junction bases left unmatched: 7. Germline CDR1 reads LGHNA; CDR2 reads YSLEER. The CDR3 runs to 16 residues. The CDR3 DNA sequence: TGCGCCAGCAGCCAAGATACAGGGGAGCTTTACTATGGCTACACCTTC. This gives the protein CASSQDTGELYYGYTF.

The CDR3 reads CASSIRSGANRGELFF. The CDR3, as DNA: TGTGCCAGCAGCATTCGTAGCGGGGCCAACCGAGGGGAGCTGTTTTTT. V usage is TRBV9 and J usage is TRBJ2-2; 8 positions agree with TRBD2. J lost 8 bases, V lost 4 bases, and 13 bases had no gene match. CDR3 length: 16 residues. The germline V gene encodes CDR1 SGDLS and CDR2 YYNGEE.

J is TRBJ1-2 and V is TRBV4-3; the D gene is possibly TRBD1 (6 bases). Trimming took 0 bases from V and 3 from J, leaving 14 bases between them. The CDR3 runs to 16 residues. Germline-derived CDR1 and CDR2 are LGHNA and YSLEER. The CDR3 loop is CASSQDRGGFYYGYTF. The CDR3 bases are TGCGCCAGCAGCCAAGATAGGGGGGGCTTCTACTATGGCTACACCTTC.

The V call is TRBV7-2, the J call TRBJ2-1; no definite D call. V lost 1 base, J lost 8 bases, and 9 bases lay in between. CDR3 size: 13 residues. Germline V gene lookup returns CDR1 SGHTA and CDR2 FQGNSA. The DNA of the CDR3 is TGTGCCAGCAGCTTAGATACTACCCATGAGCAGTTCTTC. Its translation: CASSLDTTHEQFF. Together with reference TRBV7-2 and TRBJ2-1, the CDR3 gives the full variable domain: GAGVSQSPSNKVTEKGKDVELRCDPISGHTALYWYRQSLGQGLEFLIYFQGNSAPDKSGLPSDRFSAERTGGSVSTLTIQRTQQEDSAVYLCASSLDTTHEQFFGPGTRLTVL.

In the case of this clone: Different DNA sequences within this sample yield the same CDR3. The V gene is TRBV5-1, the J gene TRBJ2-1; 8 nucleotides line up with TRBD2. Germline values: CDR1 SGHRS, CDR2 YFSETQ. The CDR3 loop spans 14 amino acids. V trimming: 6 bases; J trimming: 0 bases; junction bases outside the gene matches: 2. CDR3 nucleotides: TGCGCCAGCAAGAGCGGGGGCTCCTACAATGAGCAGTTCTTC. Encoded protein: CASKSGGSYNEQFF.

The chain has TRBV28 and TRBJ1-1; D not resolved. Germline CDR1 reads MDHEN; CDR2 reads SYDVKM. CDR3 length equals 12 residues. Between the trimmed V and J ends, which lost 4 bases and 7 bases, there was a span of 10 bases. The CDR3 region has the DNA TGTGCCAGCAGTTCACCGGGTCATGAAGCTTTCTTT. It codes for CASSSPGHEAFF.

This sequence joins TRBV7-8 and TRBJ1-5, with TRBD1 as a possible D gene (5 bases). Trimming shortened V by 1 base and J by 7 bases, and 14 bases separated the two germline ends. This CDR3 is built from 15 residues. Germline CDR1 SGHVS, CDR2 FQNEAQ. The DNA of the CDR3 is TGTGCCAGCAGCTTAGAAAGGAGGGGAAGACAGCCCCAGCATTTT. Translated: CASSLERRGRQPQHF.

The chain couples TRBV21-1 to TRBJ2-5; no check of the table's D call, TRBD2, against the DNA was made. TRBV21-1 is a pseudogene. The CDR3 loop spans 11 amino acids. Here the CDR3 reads CASSKERTQYF. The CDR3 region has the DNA TGTGCCAGCAGCAAAGAGAGGACCCAGTACTTC.

The CDR3 DNA reads TGCGCCAGCAGCTTAACGGGGACAGGGGTCAACGAGCAGTACTTC. Translating gives CASSLTGTGVNEQYF. This sequence joins TRBV5-1 and TRBJ2-7; TRBD1 matches 10 bases. The length of the CDR3 is 15 residues. The germline CDR1 and CDR2 sequences are SGHRS and YFSETQ. Trimming cost V 2 bases and J 5 bases; bases outside gene matches: 7.

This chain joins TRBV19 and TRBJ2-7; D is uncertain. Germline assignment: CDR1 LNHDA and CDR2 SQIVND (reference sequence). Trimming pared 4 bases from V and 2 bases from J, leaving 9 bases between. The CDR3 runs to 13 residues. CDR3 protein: CASSSYAAYEQYF. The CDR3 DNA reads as TGTGCCAGTAGTAGCTACGCGGCCTACGAGCAGTACTTC.

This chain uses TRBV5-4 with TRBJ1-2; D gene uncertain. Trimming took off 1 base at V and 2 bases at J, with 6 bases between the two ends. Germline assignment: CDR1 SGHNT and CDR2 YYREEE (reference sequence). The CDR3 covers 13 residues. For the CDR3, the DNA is TGTGCCAGCAGCTTGCGAGCAAACTATGGCTACACCTTC. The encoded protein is CASSLRANYGYTF.

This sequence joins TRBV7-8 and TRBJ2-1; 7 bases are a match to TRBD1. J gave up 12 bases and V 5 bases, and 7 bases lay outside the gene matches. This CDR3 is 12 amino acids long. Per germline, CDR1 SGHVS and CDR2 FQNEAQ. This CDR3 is CASSPRTGGQFF. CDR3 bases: TGTGCCAGCAGCCCTCGGACAGGCGGGCAGTTCTTC.

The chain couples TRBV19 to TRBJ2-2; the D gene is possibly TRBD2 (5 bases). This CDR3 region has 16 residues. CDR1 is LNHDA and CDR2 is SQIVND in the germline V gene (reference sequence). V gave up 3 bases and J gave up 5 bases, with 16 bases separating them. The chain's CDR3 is CASSISVGSGTGELFF. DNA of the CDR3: TGTGCCAGTAGTATTTCGGTCGGGTCGGGAACCGGGGAGCTGTTTTTT.

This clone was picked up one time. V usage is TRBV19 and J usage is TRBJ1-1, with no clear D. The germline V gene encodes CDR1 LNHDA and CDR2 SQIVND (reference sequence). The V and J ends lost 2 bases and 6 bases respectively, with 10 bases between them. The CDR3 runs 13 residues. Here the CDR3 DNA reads TGTGCCAGTAGTATACCGGGGAGCGCTGAAGCTTTCTTT. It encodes CASSIPGSAEAFF.

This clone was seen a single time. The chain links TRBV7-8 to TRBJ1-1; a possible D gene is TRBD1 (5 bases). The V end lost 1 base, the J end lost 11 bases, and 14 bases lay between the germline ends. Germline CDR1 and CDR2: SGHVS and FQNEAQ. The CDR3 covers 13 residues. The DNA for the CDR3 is TGTGCCAGCAGCTTAGAAGGGGTCCCGGCGGCTTTCTTT. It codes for CASSLEGVPAAFF.